The rows below give T cell receptor beta chains drawn from one sample of a study of long-term antiretroviral therapy in people with HIV. Generated by immunoSEQ multiplex PCR, the TCRdb table keeps only in-frame clones and is missing some. The sample includes around 26,000 clones, roughly nine tenths of them seen just once. The input for sequencing was unsorted PBMCs, taken 2.7 years after starting antiretroviral therapy. Every receptor here comes from a man aged 35 to 55 with HIV. Both conserved end residues are part of each CDR3. The order of the fields is clone size, J gene, V gene, D gene, CDR3 protein, CDR3 DNA. D genes are given only for firm matches. Expanded clones are given a class, and other clones once, few, many or no size at all.

abundance: -; j_gene: TRBJ1-6; v_gene: TRBV5-1; d_gene: -; CDR3aa: CASSLAGRLRSPLHF; CDR3nt: TGCGCCAGCAGCTTGGCGGGCCGACTGCGTTCACCCCTCCACTTT
abundance: -; j_gene: TRBJ2-7; v_gene: TRBV4-1; d_gene: TRBD1; CDR3aa: CASSPRLTGDHEQYF; CDR3nt: TGCGCCAGCAGCCCTCGTCTCACAGGGGACCACGAGCAGTACTTC
abundance: once; j_gene: TRBJ2-2; v_gene: TRBV7-2; d_gene: TRBD1; CDR3aa: CASSLEGQVTGELFF; CDR3nt: TGTGCCAGCAGCTTAGAGGGACAGGTCACCGGGGAGCTGTTTTTT
abundance: once; j_gene: TRBJ1-2; v_gene: TRBV5-4; d_gene: -; CDR3aa: CASSLEGPHGYTF; CDR3nt: TGTGCCAGCAGCTTGGAGGGTCCCCATGGCTACACCTTC
abundance: -; j_gene: TRBJ2-2; v_gene: TRBV4-3; d_gene: TRBD2; CDR3aa: CASSQEASGNTGELFF; CDR3nt: TGCGCCAGCAGCCAAGAGGCTAGCGGAAACACCGGGGAGCTGTTTTTT
abundance: once; j_gene: TRBJ2-7; v_gene: TRBV29-1; d_gene: TRBD1; CDR3aa: CSVVGRGYEQYF; CDR3nt: TGCAGCGTTGTTGGCAGGGGGTACGAGCAGTACTTC
abundance: once; j_gene: TRBJ2-3; v_gene: TRBV10-3; d_gene: TRBD1; CDR3aa: CAIGRTGLVDTQYF; CDR3nt: TGTGCCATCGGGCGGACAGGGTTGGTAGATACGCAGTATTTT
abundance: -; j_gene: TRBJ2-7; v_gene: TRBV7-9; d_gene: -; CDR3aa: CASSYGGEYAEQYF; CDR3nt: TGTGCCAGCAGCTACGGAGGGGAATACGCGGAGCAGTACTTC
abundance: -; j_gene: TRBJ2-2; v_gene: TRBV5-8; d_gene: -; CDR3aa: CASSSQIVQVELFF; CDR3nt: TGTGCCAGCAGCTCCCAAATCGTCCAGGTGGAGCTGTTTTTT
abundance: -; j_gene: TRBJ1-2; v_gene: TRBV7-9; d_gene: TRBD1; CDR3aa: CASSLGTGDGYTF; CDR3nt: TGTGCCAGCAGCTTAGGGACAGGGGACGGCTACACCTTC
abundance: -; j_gene: TRBJ2-7; v_gene: TRBV14; d_gene: -; CDR3aa: CASSQALGIYEQYF; CDR3nt: TGTGCCAGCAGCCAAGCGCTGGGAATCTACGAGCAGTACTTC
abundance: -; j_gene: TRBJ2-7; v_gene: TRBV29-1; d_gene: -; CDR3aa: CSVGTSSSYEQYF; CDR3nt: TGCAGCGTTGGGACCTCCAGCTCCTACGAGCAGTACTTC
abundance: once; j_gene: TRBJ2-5; v_gene: TRBV19; d_gene: -; CDR3aa: CASGLKYQETQYF; CDR3nt: TGTGCCAGTGGCCTCAAGTACCAAGAGACCCAGTACTTC
abundance: -; j_gene: TRBJ2-3; v_gene: TRBV18; d_gene: TRBD1; CDR3aa: CASLTGVADTQYF; CDR3nt: TGTGCCAGCTTGACAGGGGTCGCAGATACGCAGTATTTT
abundance: -; j_gene: TRBJ2-5; v_gene: TRBV6-5; d_gene: -; CDR3aa: CASSSLTTGKSETQYF; CDR3nt: TGTGCCAGCAGTTCCCTCACGACAGGAAAATCCGAGACCCAGTACTTC
abundance: -; j_gene: TRBJ2-7; v_gene: TRBV5-1; d_gene: TRBD1; CDR3aa: CASSLGQGSAYEQYF; CDR3nt: TGCGCCAGCAGCTTGGGACAGGGGTCGGCCTACGAGCAGTACTTC
abundance: -; j_gene: TRBJ1-5; v_gene: TRBV5-4; d_gene: -; CDR3aa: CASSLDGSNQPQHF; CDR3nt: TGTGCCAGCAGCTTGGACGGTAGCAATCAGCCCCAGCATTTT
abundance: -; j_gene: TRBJ1-2; v_gene: TRBV5-6; d_gene: -; CDR3aa: CASSQARVNYGYTF; CDR3nt: TGTGCCAGCAGCCAAGCCAGGGTCAACTATGGCTACACCTTC